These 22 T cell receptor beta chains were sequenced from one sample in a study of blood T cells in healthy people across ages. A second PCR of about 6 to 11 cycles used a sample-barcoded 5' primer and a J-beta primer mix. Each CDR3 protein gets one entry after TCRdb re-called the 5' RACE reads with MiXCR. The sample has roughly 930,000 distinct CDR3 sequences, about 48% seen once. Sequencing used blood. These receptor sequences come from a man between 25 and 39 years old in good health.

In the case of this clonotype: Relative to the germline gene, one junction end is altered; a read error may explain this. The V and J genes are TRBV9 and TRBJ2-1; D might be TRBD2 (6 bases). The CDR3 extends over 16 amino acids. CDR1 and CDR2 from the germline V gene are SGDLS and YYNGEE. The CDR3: CASRVAPGRLDNEQFF. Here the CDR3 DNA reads TGTGCCAGCAGAGTAGCCCCGGGGAGGCTGGACAATGAGCAGTTCTTC.

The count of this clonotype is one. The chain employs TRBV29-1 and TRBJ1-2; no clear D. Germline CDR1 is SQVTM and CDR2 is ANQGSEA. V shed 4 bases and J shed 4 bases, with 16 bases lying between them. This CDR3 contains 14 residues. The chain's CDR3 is CSVVDTPNSYGYTF. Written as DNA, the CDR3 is TGCAGCGTTGTCGACACTCCTAACTCCTATGGCTACACCTTC.

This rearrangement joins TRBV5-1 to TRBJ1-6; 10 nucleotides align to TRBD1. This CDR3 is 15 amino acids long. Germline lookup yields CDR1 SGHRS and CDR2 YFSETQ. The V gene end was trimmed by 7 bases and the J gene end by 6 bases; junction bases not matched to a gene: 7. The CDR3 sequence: CASGPGDRGNSPLHF. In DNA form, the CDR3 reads TGCGCCAGCGGACCCGGGGACAGGGGTAATTCACCCCTCCACTTT.

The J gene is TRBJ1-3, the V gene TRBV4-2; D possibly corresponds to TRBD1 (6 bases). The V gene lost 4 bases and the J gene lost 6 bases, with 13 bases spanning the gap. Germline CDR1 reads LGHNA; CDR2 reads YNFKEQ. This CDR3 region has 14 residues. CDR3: CASSPYQGTNTIYF. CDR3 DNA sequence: TGTGCCAGCAGCCCGTACCAGGGGACAAACACCATATATTTT.

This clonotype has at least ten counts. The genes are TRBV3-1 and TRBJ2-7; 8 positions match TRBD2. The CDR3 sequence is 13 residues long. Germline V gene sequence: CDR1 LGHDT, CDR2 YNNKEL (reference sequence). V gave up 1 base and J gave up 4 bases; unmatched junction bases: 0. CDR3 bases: TGTGCCAGCAGCCAAGTAGCGGGGTACGAGCAGTACTTC. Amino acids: CASSQVAGYEQYF.

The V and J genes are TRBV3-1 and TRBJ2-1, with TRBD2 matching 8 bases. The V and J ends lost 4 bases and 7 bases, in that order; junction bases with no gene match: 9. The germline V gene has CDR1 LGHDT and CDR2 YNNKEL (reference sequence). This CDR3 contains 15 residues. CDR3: CASSRAGDRSNEQFF. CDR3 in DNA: TGTGCCAGCAGCCGAGCGGGGGACCGTAGTAATGAGCAGTTCTTC.

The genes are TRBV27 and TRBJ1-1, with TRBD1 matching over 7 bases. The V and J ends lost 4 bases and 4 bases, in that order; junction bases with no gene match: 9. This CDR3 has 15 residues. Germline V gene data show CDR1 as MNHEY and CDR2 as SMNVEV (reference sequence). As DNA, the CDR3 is TGTGCCAGCAGTTCTAGGGGGCGGTTGAGCACTGAAGCTTTCTTT. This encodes CASSSRGRLSTEAFF.

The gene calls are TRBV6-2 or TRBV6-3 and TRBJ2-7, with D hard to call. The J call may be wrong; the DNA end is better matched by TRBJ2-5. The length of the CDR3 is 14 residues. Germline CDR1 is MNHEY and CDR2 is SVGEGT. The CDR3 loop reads CASSPKAKLETQYF. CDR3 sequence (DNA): TGTGCCAGCAGCCCTAAAGCCAAACTGGAGACCCAGTACTTC.

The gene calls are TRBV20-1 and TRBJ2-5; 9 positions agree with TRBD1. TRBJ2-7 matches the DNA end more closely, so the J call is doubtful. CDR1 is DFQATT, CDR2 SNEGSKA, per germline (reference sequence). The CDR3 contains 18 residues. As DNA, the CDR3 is TGCAGTGCTAGAGACTTATCCGGGGACAGGGCGGTATTCTACGAGCAGTACTTC. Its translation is CSARDLSGDRAVFYEQYF.

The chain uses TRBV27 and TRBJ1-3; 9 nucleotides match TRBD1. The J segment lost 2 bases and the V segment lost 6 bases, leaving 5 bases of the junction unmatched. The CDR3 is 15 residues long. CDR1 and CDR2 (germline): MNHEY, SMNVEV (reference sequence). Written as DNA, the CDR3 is TGTGCCAGCAGCCCCAGACAGGGGGCTGGAAACACCATATATTTT. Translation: CASSPRQGAGNTIYF.

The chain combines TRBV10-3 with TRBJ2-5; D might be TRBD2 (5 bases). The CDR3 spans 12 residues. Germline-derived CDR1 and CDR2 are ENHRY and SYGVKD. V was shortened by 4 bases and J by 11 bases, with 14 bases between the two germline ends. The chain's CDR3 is CAISASGYEQYF. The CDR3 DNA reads TGTGCCATCAGTGCCTCGGGGTATGAGCAGTACTTC.

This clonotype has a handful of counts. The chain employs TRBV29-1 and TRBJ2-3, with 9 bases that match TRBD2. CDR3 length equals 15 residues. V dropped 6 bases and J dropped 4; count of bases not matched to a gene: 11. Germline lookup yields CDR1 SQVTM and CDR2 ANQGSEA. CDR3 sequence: CSVERGGALSDTQYF. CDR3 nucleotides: TGCAGCGTCGAACGCGGGGGGGCCCTCTCAGATACGCAGTATTTT.

The CDR3 DNA follows: TGCGCCAGCAGCCAAGAAGGAGCAGGGAAGTCCGGCGAGCAGTACTTC. This encodes CASSQEGAGKSGEQYF. The V call is TRBV4-1, the J call TRBJ2-7; perhaps TRBD1 as D (5 bases). Germline CDR1 and CDR2: MGHRA and YSYEKL. V lost 0 bases to trimming and J lost 6 bases, with 18 bases between them. The CDR3 spans 16 residues.

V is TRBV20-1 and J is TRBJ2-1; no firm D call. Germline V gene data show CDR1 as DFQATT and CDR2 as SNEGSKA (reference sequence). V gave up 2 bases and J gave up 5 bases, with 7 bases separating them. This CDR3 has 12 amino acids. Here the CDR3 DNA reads TGCAGTGCTAGACGGTCCAACAATGAGCAGTTCTTC. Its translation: CSARRSNNEQFF.

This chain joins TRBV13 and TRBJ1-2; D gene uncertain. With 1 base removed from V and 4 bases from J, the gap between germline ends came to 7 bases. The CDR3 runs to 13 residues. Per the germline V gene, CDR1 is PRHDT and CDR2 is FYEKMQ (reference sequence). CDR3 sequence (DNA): TGTGCCAGCAGCTTAGACATGACCTATGGCTACACCTTC. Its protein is CASSLDMTYGYTF.

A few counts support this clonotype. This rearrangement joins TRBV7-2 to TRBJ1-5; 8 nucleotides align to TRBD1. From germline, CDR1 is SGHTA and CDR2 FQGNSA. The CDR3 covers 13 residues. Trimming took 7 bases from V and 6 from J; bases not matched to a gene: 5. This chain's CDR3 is CASTEDRAQPQHF. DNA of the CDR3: TGTGCCAGCACCGAGGACAGGGCTCAGCCCCAGCATTTT.

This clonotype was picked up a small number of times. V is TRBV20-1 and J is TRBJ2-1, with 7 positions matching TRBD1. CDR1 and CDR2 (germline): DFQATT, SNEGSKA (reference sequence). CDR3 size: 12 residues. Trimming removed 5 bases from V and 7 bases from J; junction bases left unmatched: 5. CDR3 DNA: TGCAGTGCTCAGATCAGGGGGAATGAGCAGTTCTTC. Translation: CSAQIRGNEQFF.

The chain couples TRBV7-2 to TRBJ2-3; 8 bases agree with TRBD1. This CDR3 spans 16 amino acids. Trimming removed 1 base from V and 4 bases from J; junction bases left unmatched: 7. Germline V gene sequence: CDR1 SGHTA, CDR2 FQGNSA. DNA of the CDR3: TGTGCCAGCAGCTTAGGCCTAGGACAGGGATCAGATACGCAGTATTTT. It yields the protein CASSLGLGQGSDTQYF.

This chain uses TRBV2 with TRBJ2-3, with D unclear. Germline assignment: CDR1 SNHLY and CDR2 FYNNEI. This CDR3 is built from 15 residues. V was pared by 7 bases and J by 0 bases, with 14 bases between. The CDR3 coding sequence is TGTGCCAGCAAGGTAGTGGGAACTAGCACAGATACGCAGTATTTT. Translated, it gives CASKVVGTSTDTQYF.

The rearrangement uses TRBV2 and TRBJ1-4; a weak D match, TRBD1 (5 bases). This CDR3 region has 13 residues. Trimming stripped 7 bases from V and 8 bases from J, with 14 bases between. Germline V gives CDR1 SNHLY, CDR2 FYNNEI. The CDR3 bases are TGTGCCAGCACTGAGGGGCTAGAGGAAAAACTGTTTTTT. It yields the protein CASTEGLEEKLFF.

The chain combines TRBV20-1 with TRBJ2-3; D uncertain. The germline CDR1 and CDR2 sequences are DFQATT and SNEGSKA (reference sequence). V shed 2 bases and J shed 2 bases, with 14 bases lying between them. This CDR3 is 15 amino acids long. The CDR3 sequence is CSARKGQAFTDTQYF. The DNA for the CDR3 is TGCAGTGCTAGAAAGGGCCAAGCCTTCACAGATACGCAGTATTTT.

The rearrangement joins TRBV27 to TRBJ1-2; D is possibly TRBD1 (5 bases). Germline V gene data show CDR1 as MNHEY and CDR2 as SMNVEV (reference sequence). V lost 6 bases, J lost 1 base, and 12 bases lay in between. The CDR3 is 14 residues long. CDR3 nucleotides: TGTGCCAGCAGCCTGACAGCGTTTAACTATGGCTACACCTTC. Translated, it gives CASSLTAFNYGYTF.